Given below is one T cell receptor beta chain in context. Antigen unknown. A junction boundary mismatches the germline segment, possibly from a read error. The roughly 20-31 mg bulk tissue piece was not sorted before simultaneous RNA and DNA extraction. Patients were treatment-naive with chronic HBV infection. The proportion of viable tumor cells exceeded 85% in every tumor sample. Germline V gene sequence: CDR1 MDHEN, CDR2 SYDVKM. The CDR3 sequence is 15 residues long. The data belong to a study of tumor-infiltrating lymphocytes in primary liver carcinoma. Turning to the study itself: Staging of the tumors gave T1-T3 N0M0, with widths of roughly 4.2 to 11 cm.

Reverse transcription of about 0.5 ug total RNA with a constant-region primer produced TCR beta cDNA. Libraries covering TCR beta were generated through three nested multiplex PCR rounds (using a slightly modified ARM-PCR). Use of TRBV1-TRBV30 forward primers with a C-beta reverse primer characterized the first two PCR rounds, which lasted about 11 cycles each. TCRdb re-analysed the multiplex PCR reads in MiXCR, keeping a single row per CDR3 protein. The data contain about 48,000 distinct CDR3 sequences, over 70% of them singletons. The study, taken as a whole, reports: No more than about 8-24% of top clones could be seen in all five tumor regions.

The chain joins TRBV28 to TRBJ2-5; D remains unclear. Sequenced input: liver tumor tissue from sampling region 3. This sample's subset: tumor region T3, left-lateral pole. The TCR originated in a man between 40 and 49 years old with primary liver carcinoma and hepatitis B virus infection. The CDR3 is CAISWPQADQETQYF. Here the CDR3 DNA reads TGTGCCATCAGTTGGCCCCAGGCAGACCAAGAGACCCAGTACTTC.